This TCR beta chain was observed in a study of CD8 T cells in ankylosing spondylitis. General study points: Enrichment of disease-linked clones was reportedly significant in matched ankylosing spondylitis synovial fluid. A motif of under ten highly homologous TCR beta variants was seen as apparently characteristic of ankylosing spondylitis blood.

TCRdb fed the 5' RACE reads into MiXCR, producing one record per CDR3 protein. Of roughly 670,000 distinct CDR3 sequences in the sample, about 20% were seen once. V was clipped by 6 bases and J by 7 bases, with 12 bases between them. The CDR3 spans 12 residues. The germline V gene encodes CDR1 MNHEY and CDR2 SVGAGI. This clonotype appeared many times. The antigen remains undetermined. The chain links TRBV6-5 to TRBJ1-2; the D gene is possibly TRBD1 (6 bases). Sequences were obtained from blood, either unsorted or a sorted T cell fraction (not recorded which). The TCR was taken from a male donor with ankylosing spondylitis. The CDR3 nucleotides read TGTGCCAGCAGCACAGGGAGCAGTGGCTACACCTTC. Translation gives CASSTGSSGYTF.